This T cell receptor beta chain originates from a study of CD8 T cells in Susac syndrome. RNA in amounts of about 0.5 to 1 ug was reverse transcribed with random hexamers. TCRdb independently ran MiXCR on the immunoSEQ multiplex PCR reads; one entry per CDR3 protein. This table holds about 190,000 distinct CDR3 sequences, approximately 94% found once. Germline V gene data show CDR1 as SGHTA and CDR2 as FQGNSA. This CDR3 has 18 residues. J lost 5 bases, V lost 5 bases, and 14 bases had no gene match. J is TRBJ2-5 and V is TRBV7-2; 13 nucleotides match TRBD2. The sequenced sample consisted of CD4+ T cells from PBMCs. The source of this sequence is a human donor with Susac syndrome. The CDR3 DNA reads TGTGCCAGCAGCCGCGGACTAGCGGGGGCCTCCCGAGGGGAGACCCAGTACTTC. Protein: CASSRGLAGASRGETQYF.